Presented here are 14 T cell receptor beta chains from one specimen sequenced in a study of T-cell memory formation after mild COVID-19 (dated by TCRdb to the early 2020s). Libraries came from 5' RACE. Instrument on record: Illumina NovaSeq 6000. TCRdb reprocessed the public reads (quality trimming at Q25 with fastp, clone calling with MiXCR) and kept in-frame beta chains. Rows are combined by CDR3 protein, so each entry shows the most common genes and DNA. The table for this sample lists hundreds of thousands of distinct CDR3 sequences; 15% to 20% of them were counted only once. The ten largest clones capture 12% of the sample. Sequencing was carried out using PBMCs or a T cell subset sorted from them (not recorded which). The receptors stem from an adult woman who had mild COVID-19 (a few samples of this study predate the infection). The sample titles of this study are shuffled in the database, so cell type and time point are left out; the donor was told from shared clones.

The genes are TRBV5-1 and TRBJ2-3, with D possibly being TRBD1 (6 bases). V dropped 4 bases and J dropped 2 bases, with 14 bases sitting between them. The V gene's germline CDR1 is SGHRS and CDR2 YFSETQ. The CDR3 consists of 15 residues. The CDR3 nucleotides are TGCGCCAGCAGCAAGACAGGCCTTTTCACAGATACGCAGTATTTT. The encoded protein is CASSKTGLFTDTQYF.

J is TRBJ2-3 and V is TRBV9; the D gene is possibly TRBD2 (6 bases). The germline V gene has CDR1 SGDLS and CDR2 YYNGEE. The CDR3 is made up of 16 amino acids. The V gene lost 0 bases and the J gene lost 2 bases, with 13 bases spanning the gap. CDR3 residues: CASSVVGGSDTDTQYF. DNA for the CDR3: TGTGCCAGCAGCGTAGTAGGAGGGAGTGACACAGATACGCAGTATTTT.

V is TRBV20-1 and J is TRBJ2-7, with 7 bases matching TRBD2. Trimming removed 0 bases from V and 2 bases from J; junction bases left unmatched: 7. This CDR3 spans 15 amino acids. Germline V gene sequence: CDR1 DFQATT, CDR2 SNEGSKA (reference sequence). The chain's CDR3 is CSARDAGTTTYEQYF. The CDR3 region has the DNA TGCAGTGCTAGAGACGCCGGGACTACCACCTACGAGCAGTACTTC.

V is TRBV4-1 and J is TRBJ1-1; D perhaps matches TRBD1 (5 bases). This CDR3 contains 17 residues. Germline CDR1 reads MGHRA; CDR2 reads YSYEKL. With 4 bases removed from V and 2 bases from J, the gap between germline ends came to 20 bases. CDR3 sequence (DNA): TGCGCCAGCAGCCTTGGGCTGGGACGGGGGGTAAACACTGAAGCTTTCTTT. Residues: CASSLGLGRGVNTEAFF.

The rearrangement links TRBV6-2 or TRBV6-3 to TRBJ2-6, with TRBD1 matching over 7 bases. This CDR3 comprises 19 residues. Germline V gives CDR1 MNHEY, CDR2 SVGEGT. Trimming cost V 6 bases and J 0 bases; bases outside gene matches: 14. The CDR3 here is CASRPLRTGVGSGANVLTF. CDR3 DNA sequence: TGTGCCAGCAGACCCCTACGGACAGGAGTGGGCTCTGGGGCCAACGTCCTGACTTTC.

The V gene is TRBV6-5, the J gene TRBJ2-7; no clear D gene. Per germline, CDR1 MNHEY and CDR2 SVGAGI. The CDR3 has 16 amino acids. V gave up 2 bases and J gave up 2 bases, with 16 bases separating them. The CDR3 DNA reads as TGTGCCAGCAGTTACAGTGTAGGACCCCCTACCTACGAGCAGTACTTC. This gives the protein CASSYSVGPPTYEQYF.

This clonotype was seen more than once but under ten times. CDR3 coding DNA: TGTGCCAGCAGTTCTGGCTCGGCCGGGGAGCTGTTTTTT. Its protein product is CASSSGSAGELFF. This chain uses TRBV12-3 or TRBV12-4 with TRBJ2-2; no firm D call. The CDR3 has 13 amino acids. Trimming took off 4 bases at V and 6 bases at J, with 9 bases between the two ends.

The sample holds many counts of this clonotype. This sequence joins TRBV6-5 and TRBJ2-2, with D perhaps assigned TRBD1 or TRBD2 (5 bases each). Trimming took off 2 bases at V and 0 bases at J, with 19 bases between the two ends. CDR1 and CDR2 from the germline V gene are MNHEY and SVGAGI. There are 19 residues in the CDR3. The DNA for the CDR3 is TGTGCCAGCAGTTACAGTTTAGGACCGGGACGCACGAACACCGGGGAGCTGTTTTTT. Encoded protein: CASSYSLGPGRTNTGELFF.

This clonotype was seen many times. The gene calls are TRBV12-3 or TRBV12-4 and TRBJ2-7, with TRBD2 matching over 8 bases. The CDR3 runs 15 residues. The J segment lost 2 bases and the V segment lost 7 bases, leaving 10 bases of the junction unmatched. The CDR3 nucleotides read TGTGCCAGCACCCCGGGAGGGACACTTCCCTACGAGCAGTACTTC. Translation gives CASTPGGTLPYEQYF.

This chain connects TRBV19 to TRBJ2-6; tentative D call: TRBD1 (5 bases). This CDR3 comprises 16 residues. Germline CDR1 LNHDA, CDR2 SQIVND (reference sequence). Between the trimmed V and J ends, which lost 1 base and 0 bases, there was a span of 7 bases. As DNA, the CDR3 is TGTGCCAGTAGTATAGGACAGAGCTCTGGGGCCAACGTCCTGACTTTC. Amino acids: CASSIGQSSGANVLTF.

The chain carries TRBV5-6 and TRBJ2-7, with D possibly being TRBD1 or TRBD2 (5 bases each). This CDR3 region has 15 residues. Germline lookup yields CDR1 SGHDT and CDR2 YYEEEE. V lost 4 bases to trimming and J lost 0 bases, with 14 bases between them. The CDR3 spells CASSKGPGSSYEQYF. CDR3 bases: TGTGCCAGCAGCAAGGGACCGGGGTCCTCCTACGAGCAGTACTTC.

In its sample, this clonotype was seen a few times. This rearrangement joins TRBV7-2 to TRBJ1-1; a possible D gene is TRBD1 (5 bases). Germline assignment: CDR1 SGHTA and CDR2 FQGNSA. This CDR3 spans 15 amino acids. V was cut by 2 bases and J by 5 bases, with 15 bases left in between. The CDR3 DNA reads TGTGCCAGCAGCTTAACGGGAGGGGTAAGGACTGAAGCTTTCTTT. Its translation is CASSLTGGVRTEAFF.

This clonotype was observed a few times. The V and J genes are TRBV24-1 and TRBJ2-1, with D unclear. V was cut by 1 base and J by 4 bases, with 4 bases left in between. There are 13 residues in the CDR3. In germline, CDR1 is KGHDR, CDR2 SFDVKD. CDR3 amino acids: CATSDFRYNEQFF. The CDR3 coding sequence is TGTGCCACCAGTGATTTCAGGTACAATGAGCAGTTCTTC.

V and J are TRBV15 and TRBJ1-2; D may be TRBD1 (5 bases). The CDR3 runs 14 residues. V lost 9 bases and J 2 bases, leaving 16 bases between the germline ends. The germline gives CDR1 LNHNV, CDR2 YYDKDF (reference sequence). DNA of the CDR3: TGTGCCACAGAGGGCAGGGATCGGAACTATGGCTACACCTTC. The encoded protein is CATEGRDRNYGYTF. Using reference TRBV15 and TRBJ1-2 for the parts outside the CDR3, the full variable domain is DAMVIQNPRYQVTQFGKPVTLSCSQTLNHNVMYWYQQKSSQAPKLLFHYYDKDFNNEADTPDNFQSRRPNTSFCFLDIRSPGLGDTAMYLCATEGRDRNYGYTFGSGTRLTVV.